The entry below gives a single T cell receptor beta chain sequence along with its context. The clone's antigen remains unknown. No clone much larger than this one lies a single base away; base qualities are absent. This specimen comes from a study of vaccination and CD4 T cells after COVID-19 (dated by TCRdb to between 2021 and 2023). With respect to the entire study: Convalescent patients had a positive SARS-CoV-2 result on nasal swab PCR, and of these patients, fewer than ten had mild disease and one had severe disease. As controls, cultures received a CEFX viral epitope pool (the positive control), an HIV-1 Nef peptide pool (the negative control), or no peptide at all. Overlapping spike peptide pools from SARS-CoV-2 and from the common cold coronaviruses HCoV-NL63, HCoV-OC43 and HCoV-229E were used as culture stimuli. Each participant got two doses of either the Pfizer-BioNTech BNT162b2 vaccine (n=8) or the Moderna mRNA-1273 vaccine (n=2). In roughly 10 COVID-19 convalescent patients and a handful of infection-naive healthy vaccine recipients, the spike-specific CD4+ TCR repertoire before mRNA vaccination was compared with the repertoire after mRNA vaccination. Post-COVID blood samples from convalescent patients were collected a median of 101 days after diagnosis, with a range of 35 to 161 days. Post-vaccine blood samples were taken a median of about 72 days after the second vaccine dose, with a range of roughly 13 to 250 days. In the convalescent cohort there were six males and four females, among whom were two Hispanic individuals, seven Caucasians, two Asians and one multiracial person.

Receptors were amplified or captured by PCR. DNA from cultured CD4+ T cells underwent TCR sequencing with the Oncomine TCR Beta short-read assay at the Johns Hopkins FTIC core. The QIAamp micro DNA kit was used to extract genomic DNA from the cultured CD4+ T cells. Oncomine TCR Beta libraries made from cultured CD4+ T cells were pooled using unique dual indexes and sequenced on an Illumina iSeq 100. The study's processing was this. Non-productive sequences were filtered out, and CDR3s that did not start with C, did not end with F or W, or were shorter than 7 amino acids were discarded. The MANAFEST web application identified antigen-specific clonotypes by comparing peptide-stimulated wells against reference wells and other culture wells. For a clone to be called positive, the clone needed an FDR below 0.05, an odds ratio above 5, and a productive frequency above 0.1% in at least two of three replicate wells. Clonotypes that were significantly expanded in both SARS-CoV-2 spike wells and at least one common cold coronavirus spike condition were defined as cross-reactive. Using R version 3.6.1, CDR3 homology was evaluated through Levenshtein distances (stringdist) along with unrooted phylogenetic trees (ape). TCRdb cleaned the public reads at Q25 with fastp, built clones with MiXCR and kept in-frame beta chains. Each entry is one CDR3 protein sequence, shown with its most common DNA and genes. These V and J calls originate from TCRdb's pipeline instead of the authors' own analysis. The sample includes roughly 22,000 distinct CDR3 sequences, with approximately 56% observed a single time. The top ten constitute 7.8% of the sample.

Study-wide conclusions, independent of this receptor: Among convalescent patients, a median roughly 84% of the SARS-CoV-2-reactive clones seen after vaccination appeared only after vaccination, which suggests priming specific to the vaccine. Nearly all vaccine-specific clones in convalescent patients (304 of 307) were mono-reactive for SARS-CoV-2 spike rather than cross-reactive with common cold coronaviruses. The study included relatively few convalescent patients and did not analyze early timepoints after natural infection. The median number of SARS-CoV-2-reactive clonotypes rose from about 23 after infection to some 37 after vaccination, but the change was not significant.

Its CDR3 holds 18 amino acids, cysteine through phenylalanine. The only DNA kept is the CDR3, 54 bases in frame from the first base. V loses 0 bases at its end and J loses 2 bases; junction bases beyond the gene matches: 12. The germline V gene provides CDR1 SGHTA and CDR2 FQGNSA. This specimen's treatment or condition label, per the study, means: roughly 11-day PBMC culture with coronavirus spike peptide pools or control peptides (ViraFEST assay). The study used the ViraFEST assay, which expanded antigen-specific T cells with peptide pools and then identified expanded clonotypes by TCR sequencing. The convalescent patients' positive SARS-CoV-2 PCR tests were from March to December 2020, which was before the Alpha, Beta and Delta variants emerged in the United States. More than 1.5 million PBMCs per well were cultured in IMDM with approximately 5.5% human AB serum and 8 to 10 IU/ml IL-2, plus 10 ug/ml peptide pools. Half of the culture medium was replaced with fresh IL-2-containing medium on days 3 and 7. After 9 to 10 days of culture, CD4+ T cells were isolated by negative selection using the EasySep CD4+ T cell isolation kit. Ficoll-Paque Plus gradient centrifugation was used to isolate PBMCs from whole blood, and the isolated PBMCs were then either used fresh or cryopreserved at -140C. In general, triplicate wells were set up for every culture condition.

This TCR was sampled from a human donor who had recovered from COVID-19. The specimen sequenced was CD4+ T cells from blood, cultured in vitro. In this chain, TRBV7-2 is recombined with TRBJ2-5; a stretch of 7 junction bases matches TRBD2. The DNA is as follows: TGTGCCAGCAGCTTAGCTCCCCCCGGGAGGCCGGGACAAGAGACCCAGTACTTC. Its protein is CASSLAPPGRPGQETQYF.